Below, 28 T cell receptor beta chains from the same sample are listed, as sequenced in a study of blood T cells in healthy people across ages. A second PCR, run for roughly 7 to 12 cycles, used a sample-barcoded 5' primer plus a J-beta primer mix. TCRdb used MiXCR to reprocess the 5' RACE reads, holding one entry per CDR3 protein. Of 910,000 or so distinct CDR3 sequences listed, around 54% are singletons. The sequenced material came from blood. These receptors came from a woman between 55 and 75 years old in good health.

Only a few counts were recorded for this clonotype. The junction departs from the called germline gene at one end, perhaps through a read error. This chain links TRBV12-3 or TRBV12-4 with TRBJ2-1; 13 bases are shared with TRBD2. This CDR3 is 16 amino acids long. The CDR3 nucleotides are TGCGCCAGCAGCTTCGGACTAGCGGGAGCTTACAATGAGCAGTTCTTC. Protein sequence: CASSFGLAGAYNEQFF.

This clonotype was seen more than once but under ten times. The chain joins TRBV20-1 to TRBJ2-3; maybe TRBD2 (5 bases). Trimming took off 6 bases at V and 4 bases at J, with 14 bases between the two ends. The CDR3 extends over 13 amino acids. CDR1 is DFQATT and CDR2 is SNEGSKA in the germline V gene (reference sequence). The CDR3 sequence is CSARVPGSDTQYF. The CDR3 DNA sequence: TGCAGTGCCCGAGTTCCGGGGTCAGATACGCAGTATTTT.

The rearrangement joins TRBV10-3 to TRBJ2-2, with 9 bases aligning to TRBD1. This CDR3 contains 15 residues. V trimming: 3 bases; J trimming: 7 bases; junction bases outside the gene matches: 6. Germline V gene sequence: CDR1 ENHRY, CDR2 SYGVKD. CDR3 sequence (DNA): TGTGCCATCAGTGATCCGGGACAGGGTCACGGGGAGCTGTTTTTT. It is translated as CAISDPGQGHGELFF.

The chain is built from TRBV6-5 and TRBJ2-2, with 7 bases lining up with TRBD1. V lost 6 bases to trimming and J lost 6 bases; unmatched junction nucleotides: 13. This CDR3 is 16 amino acids long. From germline, CDR1 is MNHEY and CDR2 SVGAGI. CDR3 sequence: CASRRPEAGGSGELFF. Written as DNA, the CDR3 is TGTGCCAGCAGGAGGCCCGAGGCAGGGGGATCCGGGGAGCTGTTTTTT.

The V gene is TRBV27, the J gene TRBJ2-7; possible D gene TRBD2, 6 bases. The CDR3 loop spans 15 amino acids. CDR1 and CDR2 from the germline V gene are MNHEY and SMNVEV (reference sequence). V gave up 2 bases and J gave up 1 base, with 12 bases separating them. CDR3 residues: CASSLLGGESYEQYF. CDR3 nucleotides: TGTGCCAGCAGTTTACTGGGGGGTGAGTCCTACGAGCAGTACTTC.

J is TRBJ2-1 and V is TRBV6-5; TRBD2 aligns across 9 bases. J gave up 7 bases and V 0 bases, and 4 bases lay outside the gene matches. The CDR3 has 15 amino acids. CDR1 is MNHEY, CDR2 SVGAGI, per germline. The CDR3 is CASSYSGSGGNEQFF. CDR3 in DNA: TGTGCCAGCAGTTACTCGGGTAGCGGGGGAAATGAGCAGTTCTTC.

The chain carries TRBV7-2 and TRBJ2-4, with TRBD2 matching 7 bases. Germline lookup yields CDR1 SGHTA and CDR2 FQGNSA. The V gene end was trimmed by 1 base and the J gene end by 9 bases; junction bases not matched to a gene: 6. The CDR3 runs 14 residues. The CDR3 DNA reads as TGTGCCAGCAGCTTAGGCACTAGCGCGACCATTCAGTACTTC. Its protein is CASSLGTSATIQYF.

This chain joins TRBV6-5 and TRBJ1-5, with 7 bases fitting TRBD1. Trimming cost V 6 bases and J 7 bases; bases outside gene matches: 9. The CDR3 is 14 amino acids. Germline V gene sequence: CDR1 MNHEY, CDR2 SVGAGI. The CDR3 DNA sequence: TGTGCCAGCAGGGACCTGACAGGGAACCAGCCCCAGCATTTT. This sequence encodes CASRDLTGNQPQHF.

The chain carries TRBV28 and TRBJ2-5; D is unclear. Deletions cut 6 bases from V and 9 bases from J, with 14 bases between. Per the germline V gene, CDR1 is MDHEN and CDR2 is SYDVKM. This CDR3 has 12 amino acids. CDR3 sequence reads: CASSPQMTAQYF. The CDR3 DNA sequence: TGTGCCAGCAGCCCTCAGATGACGGCCCAGTACTTC.

The sample holds a few counts of this clonotype. The V and J genes are TRBV4-1 and TRBJ2-7; either TRBD1 or TRBD2 may fit D (6 bases each). Trimming left V 1 base short and J 0 bases short, with 13 bases between. CDR1 is MGHRA and CDR2 is YSYEKL in the germline V gene. The CDR3 has 16 amino acids. The CDR3 here is CASSQGGALGSYEQYF. Written as DNA, the CDR3 is TGCGCCAGCAGCCAAGGGGGGGCCCTTGGCTCCTACGAGCAGTACTTC.

CDR3 sequence reads: CASSQAGTGDDTQYF. The CDR3 DNA sequence: TGTGCCAGCAGCCAAGCCGGGACAGGGGATGATACGCAGTATTTT. The genes are TRBV4-2 and TRBJ2-3; 10 bases are shared with TRBD1. V lost 1 base, J lost 6 bases, and 4 bases stayed unmatched. There are 15 residues in the CDR3. CDR1 and CDR2 from the germline V gene are LGHNA and YNFKEQ.

This clonotype was seen a few times. V gene TRBV6-2 or TRBV6-3 combines with J gene TRBJ2-1; 15 bases agree with TRBD2. CDR1 MNHEY and CDR2 SVGEGT come from the germline V gene. Trimming removed 4 bases from V and 3 bases from J; junction bases left unmatched: 4. The CDR3 totals 17 residues. CDR3 residues: CASSLRTSGRVYNEQFF. DNA of the CDR3: TGTGCCAGCAGTTTACGGACTAGCGGGAGGGTCTACAATGAGCAGTTCTTC.

This clonotype was picked up a small number of times. The CDR3 loop reads CASSLGNENEQFF. In DNA, the CDR3 is TGTGCCAGCAGCTTAGGGAATGAGAATGAGCAGTTCTTC. The V and J genes are TRBV11-3 and TRBJ2-1; D is ambiguous. The CDR3 is made up of 13 amino acids. From germline, CDR1 is SGHNT and CDR2 YENEEA. Trimming pared 1 base from V and 7 bases from J, leaving 8 bases between. Full variable domain (missing parts from reference TRBV11-3 and TRBJ2-1): EAGVVQSPRYKIIEKKQPVAFWCNPISGHNTLYWYLQNLGQGPELLIRYENEEAVDDSQLPKDRFSAERLKGVDSTLKIQPAELGDSAVYLCASSLGNENEQFFGPGTRLTVL.

This clonotype was seen a handful of times. V and J are TRBV5-1 and TRBJ2-7; TRBD2 matches 10 bases. The CDR3 consists of 17 residues. V dropped 3 bases and J dropped 0; count of bases not matched to a gene: 9. Germline V gene lookup returns CDR1 SGHRS and CDR2 YFSETQ. Written as DNA, the CDR3 is TGCGCCAGCAGCTCCCTATCGGGGACTAGCGTCTCCTACGAGCAGTACTTC. Protein product: CASSSLSGTSVSYEQYF. Complete variable domain (other parts from reference TRBV5-1 and TRBJ2-7): KAGVTQTPRYLIKTRGQQVTLSCSPISGHRSVSWYQQTPGQGLQFLFEYFSETQRNKGNFPGRFSGRQFSNSRSEMNVSTLELGDSALYLCASSSLSGTSVSYEQYFGPGTRLTVT.

The rearrangement links TRBV27 to TRBJ2-1, with D hard to call. The CDR3 length is 14 residues. Trimming removed 8 bases at V and 5 bases at J, with 16 bases between. Per the germline V gene, CDR1 is MNHEY and CDR2 is SMNVEV (reference sequence). The CDR3 protein is CASPQWGSHNEQFF. CDR3 sequence (DNA): TGTGCCAGCCCCCAGTGGGGTTCCCACAATGAGCAGTTCTTC.

V gene TRBV11-1 combines with J gene TRBJ2-6; 9 nucleotides agree with TRBD1. With V trimmed by 5 bases and J by 1 base, 9 bases remained unmatched. The CDR3 length is 18 residues. Per the germline V gene, CDR1 is SGHAT and CDR2 is FQDESV (reference sequence). CDR3 sequence: CASSTTGTGLSGANVLTF. The CDR3 coding sequence is TGTGCCAGCAGCACAACCGGGACAGGGCTGTCTGGGGCCAACGTCCTGACTTTC.

The chain joins TRBV4-1 to TRBJ2-7; D unclear. The CDR3 covers 15 residues. V lost 1 base and J lost 0, with 10 bases in between. The V gene's germline CDR1 is MGHRA and CDR2 YSYEKL. CDR3 residues: CASSQGVGRSYEQYF. The CDR3 nucleotides read TGCGCCAGCAGCCAAGGGGTGGGCCGCTCCTACGAGCAGTACTTC.

Concerning this clonotype itself: At one of its ends the junction is not consistent with the germline gene, which may arise from a read error. The CDR3 protein is CSASPGLAYNERFF. CDR3 in DNA: TGCAGTGCTAGCCCGGGACTAGCCTACAATGAGCGGTTCTTC. The chain couples TRBV20-1 to TRBJ2-1, with 9 nucleotides matching TRBD2. Germline V gene data show CDR1 as DFQATT and CDR2 as SNEGSKA (reference sequence). This CDR3 is built from 14 residues.

The chain is built from TRBV2 and TRBJ2-5; D is perhaps TRBD2 (7 bases). The CDR3 is 12 residues long. CDR1 and CDR2 (germline): SNHLY, FYNNEI. V was shortened by 3 bases and J by 11 bases, with 13 bases between the two germline ends. CDR3 nucleotides: TGTGCCAGCAGTGACTGGGGGCGGGAGCAGTACTTC. The encoded protein is CASSDWGREQYF. Complete variable domain (other parts from reference TRBV2 and TRBJ2-5): EPEVTQTPSHQVTQMGQEVILRCVPISNHLYFYWYRQILGQKVEFLVSFYNNEISEKSEIFDDQFSVERPDGSNFTLKIRSTKLEDSAMYFCASSDWGREQYFGPGTRLLVL.

V gene TRBV12-3 or TRBV12-4 combines with J gene TRBJ1-2, with D tentatively TRBD1 (5 bases). V lost 2 bases and J lost 8, with 18 bases in between. The CDR3 runs 15 residues. The CDR3 DNA reads as TGTGCCAGCAGTTTAAGGGTTTCAGGGTTCTACGGCTACACCTTC. Its protein is CASSLRVSGFYGYTF.

The rearrangement links TRBV10-1 to TRBJ2-3, with D possibly being TRBD1 or TRBD2 (5 bases each). Trimming pared 5 bases from V and 8 bases from J, leaving 11 bases between. Germline assignment: CDR1 WNHNN and CDR2 SYGVQD (reference sequence). This CDR3 is 12 amino acids long. The CDR3 loop reads CASSPGARTQYF. The CDR3 coding sequence is TGCGCCAGCAGTCCCGGGGCTCGTACGCAGTATTTT.

The sample holds a few counts of this clonotype. The chain has TRBV4-1 and TRBJ2-3, with 8 bases lining up with TRBD2. Trimming at V came to 2 bases and at J to 6 bases, leaving 7 bases not matched to a gene. This CDR3 has 15 amino acids. CDR1 is MGHRA, CDR2 YSYEKL, per germline. The CDR3 reads CASSQWGLGRDTQYF. The CDR3 region has the DNA TGCGCCAGCAGCCAATGGGGACTAGGCAGGGATACGCAGTATTTT.

The CDR3 loop is CASVLIPGNTQYF. The CDR3 DNA is TGTGCCAGCGTCTTAATTCCGGGGAATACCCAGTACTTC. This chain uses TRBV6-1 with TRBJ2-7; a possible D gene is TRBD2 (5 bases). The germline V gene has CDR1 MNHNS and CDR2 SASEGT. The CDR3 is made up of 13 amino acids. V lost 8 bases and J 10 bases, leaving 21 bases between the germline ends.

The CDR3 DNA reads as TGTGCCAGCAGTTTATACGGGAGGGGGTTATCCTACGAGCAGTACTTC. Its translation is CASSLYGRGLSYEQYF. The chain joins TRBV27 to TRBJ2-7, with TRBD2 matching 8 bases. Germline assignment: CDR1 MNHEY and CDR2 SMNVEV (reference sequence). CDR3 length: 16 residues. The ends lost 1 base at V and 1 base at J; junction bases unmatched: 6.

The J gene is TRBJ2-1, the V gene TRBV4-1, with D hard to call. V shed 3 bases and J shed 6 bases, with 15 bases lying between them. Germline V gives CDR1 MGHRA, CDR2 YSYEKL. This CDR3 has 15 amino acids. The CDR3 region is CASSHYFGVGNEQFF. Written as DNA, the CDR3 is TGCGCCAGCAGCCATTATTTCGGCGTCGGCAATGAGCAGTTCTTC.

This clonotype appeared a single time. The V gene is TRBV20-1, the J gene TRBJ1-2; D is possibly TRBD1 (5 bases). Germline-derived CDR1 and CDR2 are DFQATT and SNEGSKA (reference sequence). V lost 0 bases and J 5 bases, leaving 19 bases between the germline ends. The CDR3 covers 16 residues. For the CDR3, the DNA is TGCAGTGCTAGAGAGCACGGGGCCCTAGTCGGGTATGGCTACACCTTC. Translating it yields CSAREHGALVGYGYTF.

CDR3 nucleotide sequence: TGTGCCAGCAGCGCTAGCGGGGCTAGCACAGATACGCAGTATTTT. Its protein is CASSASGASTDTQYF. This chain links TRBV7-6 with TRBJ2-3; TRBD2 aligns across 9 bases. Germline CDR1 and CDR2: SGHVS and FNYEAQ. The CDR3 extends over 15 amino acids. With V trimmed by 5 bases and J by 0 bases, 3 bases remained unmatched.

This clonotype appeared once. This chain joins TRBV15 and TRBJ1-1; possible D gene TRBD1, 5 bases. The V end lost 0 bases, the J end lost 2 bases, and 10 bases lay between the germline ends. The V gene's germline CDR1 is LNHNV and CDR2 YYDKDF (reference sequence). This CDR3 comprises 15 residues. The CDR3 region is CATSRDLTGNTEAFF. CDR3 nucleotides: TGTGCCACCAGCAGAGATTTAACAGGAAACACTGAAGCTTTCTTT. The full variable domain, its missing parts supplied by reference TRBV15 and TRBJ1-1, is DAMVIQNPRYQVTQFGKPVTLSCSQTLNHNVMYWYQQKSSQAPKLLFHYYDKDFNNEADTPDNFQSRRPNTSFCFLDIRSPGLGDTAMYLCATSRDLTGNTEAFFGQGTRLTVV.